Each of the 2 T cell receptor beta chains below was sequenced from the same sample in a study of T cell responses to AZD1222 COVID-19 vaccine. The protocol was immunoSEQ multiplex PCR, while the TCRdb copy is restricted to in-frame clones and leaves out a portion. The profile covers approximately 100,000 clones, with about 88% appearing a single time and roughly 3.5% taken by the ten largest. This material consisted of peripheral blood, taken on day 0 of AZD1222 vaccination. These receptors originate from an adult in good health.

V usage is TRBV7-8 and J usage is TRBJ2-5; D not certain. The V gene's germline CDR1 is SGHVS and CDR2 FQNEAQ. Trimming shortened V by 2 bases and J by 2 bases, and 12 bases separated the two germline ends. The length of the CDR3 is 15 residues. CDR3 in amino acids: CASSLIATRQETQYF. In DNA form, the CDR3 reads TGTGCCAGCAGCTTAATCGCGACTCGACAAGAGACCCAGTACTTC. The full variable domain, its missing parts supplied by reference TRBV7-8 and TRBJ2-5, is GAGVSQSPRYKVAKRGQDVALRCDPISGHVSLFWYQQALGQGPEFLTYFQNEAQLDKSGLPSDRFFAERPEGSVSTLKIQRTQQEDSAVYLCASSLIATRQETQYFGPGTRLLVL.

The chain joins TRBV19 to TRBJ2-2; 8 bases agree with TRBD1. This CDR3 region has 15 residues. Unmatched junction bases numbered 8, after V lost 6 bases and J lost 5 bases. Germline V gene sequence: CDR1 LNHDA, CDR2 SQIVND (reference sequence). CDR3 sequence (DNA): TGTGCCAGTAGACCGACAGGGGTTGTAACCGGGGAGCTGTTTTTT. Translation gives CASRPTGVVTGELFF.